The 26 T cell receptor beta chains below come from one sample, sequenced in a study of blood T cell repertoires in COVID-19. Sequencing used immunoSEQ multiplex PCR; TCRdb keeps in-frame clones, though not all of them. The sample has 45,000 to 55,000 clones; roughly 88% are singletons. The sequenced material came from peripheral blood. The receptors originated from a human donor in a cohort sampled during active COVID-19.

J is TRBJ2-1 and V is TRBV9; 12 bases map to TRBD1. The junction had 13 bases not matched to a gene; V was cut back by 3 bases and J by 6 bases. CDR1 is SGDLS and CDR2 is YYNGEE in the germline V gene. CDR3 length equals 18 residues. The CDR3 coding sequence is TGTGCCAGCAGCGCTTCACTCATCCGGGACAGGGGGCGCAATGAGCAGTTCTTC. It specifies CASSASLIRDRGRNEQFF.

The V and J genes are TRBV6-5 and TRBJ2-7; no firm D call. The germline V and J ends were trimmed by 8 bases and 3 bases, with 17 bases remaining between them. The germline V gene has CDR1 MNHEY and CDR2 SVGAGI. This CDR3 has 14 amino acids. The CDR3: CASSLAGLDYEQYF. DNA of the CDR3: TGTGCCAGCTCTCTCGCCGGCCTAGACTACGAGCAGTACTTC.

The V and J genes are TRBV6-5 and TRBJ2-1; D unresolved. Germline CDR1 MNHEY, CDR2 SVGAGI. Trimming cost V 10 bases and J 4 bases, with 17 bases left between them. The CDR3 loop spans 14 amino acids. Written as DNA, the CDR3 is TGTGCCACCAGACCTCTCAGGTTATACAATGAGCAGTTCTTC. It translates to CATRPLRLYNEQFF.

The table lists this clone with a count of one. The V call is TRBV7-2, the J call TRBJ1-6; 12 bases map to TRBD1. Germline CDR1 and CDR2: SGHTA and FQGNSA. With V trimmed by 5 bases and J by 11 bases, 10 bases remained unmatched. The CDR3 has 16 amino acids. CDR3 in amino acids: CASSPYGTGGPAPLHF. CDR3 coding DNA: TGTGCCAGCAGCCCCTATGGGACAGGGGGCCCCGCACCCCTCCACTTT.

The chain is built from TRBV6-6 and TRBJ2-7; 9 bases map to TRBD2. The ends lost 5 bases at V and 2 bases at J; junction bases unmatched: 7. This CDR3 is built from 15 residues. Germline lookup yields CDR1 MNHNY and CDR2 SVGAGI (reference sequence). In nucleotides, the CDR3 is TGTGCCAGCAGTCCTCGTGAGCGGGAGGCCTACGAGCAGTACTTC. This encodes CASSPREREAYEQYF.

This chain links TRBV3-1 (or the pseudogene TRBV3-2) with TRBJ2-1, with D maybe TRBD1 (5 bases). The V gene's germline CDR1 is LGHDT and CDR2 YNNKEL (reference sequence). Trimming stripped 2 bases from V and 5 bases from J, with 16 bases between. The CDR3 covers 16 residues. As DNA, the CDR3 is TGTGCCAGCAGCCAACCCCAGGGAATGTTCGACAATGAGCAGTTCTTC. Its protein product is CASSQPQGMFDNEQFF.

The rearrangement uses TRBV5-1 and TRBJ2-7; TRBD2 agrees at 14 bases. CDR1 and CDR2 from the germline V gene are SGHRS and YFSETQ. The CDR3 contains 15 residues. After removal of 4 bases from V and 6 bases from J, the junction contained 6 bases not matched to a gene. This CDR3 reads CASSPGTSGSSEQYF. CDR3 sequence (DNA): TGCGCCAGCAGCCCAGGGACTAGCGGGAGCTCCGAGCAGTACTTC.

V gene TRBV2 combines with J gene TRBJ2-1, with D possibly being TRBD2 (6 bases). Trimming took 7 bases from V and 4 from J, leaving 14 bases between them. Germline V gene data show CDR1 as SNHLY and CDR2 as FYNNEI. The CDR3 consists of 14 residues. CDR3 region: CASNPAEGYNEQFF. The CDR3 DNA sequence: TGTGCCAGCAATCCAGCGGAGGGGTACAATGAGCAGTTCTTC.

This sequence joins TRBV20-1 and TRBJ2-2, with D unresolved. The CDR3 is 12 residues long. Germline V gene sequence: CDR1 DFQATT, CDR2 SNEGSKA (reference sequence). V gave up 3 bases and J gave up 6 bases, with 8 bases separating them. The CDR3 reads CSASPIPGELFF. CDR3 nucleotides: TGCAGTGCTAGTCCAATCCCCGGGGAGCTGTTTTTT.

The gene calls are TRBV5-1 and TRBJ2-2, with 7 bases matching TRBD2. V shed 4 bases and J 4 bases; nucleotides not matched to a gene: 10. The germline CDR1 and CDR2 sequences are SGHRS and YFSETQ. This CDR3 is 16 amino acids long. The DNA for the CDR3 is TGCGCCAGCAGCCCCGGAGTAGCGGGCGCCACCGGGGAGCTGTTTTTT. The encoded protein is CASSPGVAGATGELFF.

V gene TRBV6-5 combines with J gene TRBJ2-2; a possible D gene is TRBD1 (5 bases). V shed 8 bases and J shed 7 bases, with 8 bases lying between them. The CDR3 runs 11 residues. CDR1 and CDR2 (germline): MNHEY, SVGAGI. CDR3 sequence: CASGTGGELFF. The CDR3 DNA reads TGTGCCAGCGGTACAGGCGGGGAGCTGTTTTTT.

This chain joins TRBV6-5 and TRBJ2-7; 7 bases agree with TRBD2. The length of the CDR3 is 15 residues. The ends lost 6 bases at V and 2 bases at J; junction bases unmatched: 10. CDR1 is MNHEY and CDR2 is SVGAGI in the germline V gene. CDR3 loop: CASRFNGRGAYEQYF. The CDR3 DNA follows: TGTGCCAGCAGGTTTAATGGACGGGGGGCCTACGAGCAGTACTTC.

V and J are TRBV2 and TRBJ1-5, with 10 nucleotides matching TRBD1. Germline V CDR1 and CDR2: SNHLY, FYNNEI. The CDR3 is 14 residues long. The trim removed 6 bases at V and 9 bases at J, leaving 8 bases unmatched. The DNA for the CDR3 is TGTGCCAGCAGACAGACAGGGGGCGTAGGGCCCCAGCATTTT. This gives the protein CASRQTGGVGPQHF.

The chain links TRBV7-8 to TRBJ1-1, with 12 bases aligning to TRBD1. Germline lookup yields CDR1 SGHVS and CDR2 FQNEAQ. Trimming took 5 bases from V and 1 from J; bases not matched to a gene: 11. CDR3 length equals 18 residues. Here the CDR3 reads CASSPRDRGRIRNTEAFF. Here the CDR3 DNA reads TGTGCCAGCAGCCCGCGGGACAGGGGGCGGATTCGGAACACTGAAGCTTTCTTT. The variable domain in full, with the rest retrieved from reference TRBV7-8 and TRBJ1-1, is GAGVSQSPRYKVAKRGQDVALRCDPISGHVSLFWYQQALGQGPEFLTYFQNEAQLDKSGLPSDRFFAERPEGSVSTLKIQRTQQEDSAVYLCASSPRDRGRIRNTEAFFGQGTRLTVV.

V is TRBV28 and J is TRBJ1-3; 12 bases line up with TRBD1. The length of the CDR3 is 18 residues. J was trimmed by 0 bases and V by 4 bases; bases with no gene match: 7. Germline values: CDR1 MDHEN, CDR2 SYDVKM. CDR3 sequence reads: CASSSTGTGGISGNTIYF. DNA of the CDR3: TGTGCCAGCAGTTCAACCGGGACAGGGGGCATCTCTGGAAACACCATATATTTT.

V gene TRBV5-5 combines with J gene TRBJ2-7, with D unresolved. Germline CDR1 SGHKS, CDR2 YYEKEE (reference sequence). Trimming removed 3 bases at V and 2 bases at J, with 3 bases between. The CDR3 length is 11 residues. The CDR3 sequence: CASSSTYEQYF. The DNA of the CDR3 is TGTGCCAGCAGCTCCACCTACGAGCAGTACTTC. The whole variable domain, filled in from reference TRBV5-5 and TRBJ2-7, reads DAGVTQSPTHLIKTRGQQVTLRCSPISGHKSVSWYQQVLGQGPQFIFQYYEKEERGRGNFPDRFSARQFPNYSSELNVNALLLGDSALYLCASSSTYEQYFGPGTRLTVT.

This clone came up once. The rearrangement joins TRBV10-3 to TRBJ1-2, with a weak D call TRBD1 (6 bases). The CDR3 extends over 12 amino acids. The V and J ends lost 7 bases and 4 bases respectively, with 10 bases between them. Germline V gene sequence: CDR1 ENHRY, CDR2 SYGVKD. The CDR3 sequence is CAITPDSYGYTF. The CDR3 DNA follows: TGTGCCATCACCCCGGACAGCTATGGCTACACCTTC.

This chain joins TRBV2 and TRBJ1-1, with D perhaps matching TRBD1 (6 bases). The CDR3 extends over 14 amino acids. The V and J ends lost 6 bases and 1 base respectively, with 12 bases between them. In germline, CDR1 is SNHLY, CDR2 FYNNEI. The CDR3 spells CASRTGHTNTEAFF. The CDR3 DNA sequence: TGTGCCAGCAGGACGGGACACACGAACACTGAAGCTTTCTTT.

The rearrangement links TRBV7-6 to TRBJ2-3, with 11 bases identical to TRBD1. The trim removed 2 bases at V and 2 bases at J, leaving 9 bases unmatched. CDR3 length: 18 residues. Germline CDR1 reads SGHVS; CDR2 reads FNYEAQ. The CDR3 bases are TGTGCCAGCAGCTTAAATCCGGACAGGGGGCCCCCCACAGATACGCAGTATTTT. Protein: CASSLNPDRGPPTDTQYF.

This clone was seen a handful of times. The chain employs TRBV25-1 and TRBJ2-7, with 8 bases identical to TRBD1. Unmatched junction bases numbered 2, after V lost 5 bases and J lost 2 bases. Germline CDR1 and CDR2: MGHDK and SYGVNS. The CDR3 covers 13 residues. The CDR3 DNA sequence: TGTGCCAGCAGTAGGACAGGGACCTACGAGCAGTACTTC. Its translation is CASSRTGTYEQYF.

This chain joins TRBV11-3 and TRBJ2-7, with 9 positions matching TRBD2. In germline, CDR1 is SGHNT, CDR2 YENEEA. CDR3 length: 15 residues. Losses at the gene ends were 0 bases for V and 6 bases for J; bases not matched to a gene: 6. CDR3 sequence (DNA): TGTGCCAGCAGCTTAGATCCGGGACTAGCATCCGAGCAGTACTTC. Protein: CASSLDPGLASEQYF.

The chain recombines TRBV5-4 with TRBJ2-3; D possibly corresponds to TRBD1 (5 bases). Per germline, CDR1 SGHNT and CDR2 YYREEE (reference sequence). V was cut by 3 bases and J by 0 bases, with 14 bases left in between. The CDR3 is 16 amino acids. The CDR3 DNA is TGTGCCAGCAGCTCCGACTGGGGCCCTAGCACAGATACGCAGTATTTT. Translation: CASSSDWGPSTDTQYF.

The chain uses TRBV6-5 and TRBJ2-1, with 16 positions matching TRBD2. The CDR3 spans 16 residues. Germline CDR1 is MNHEY and CDR2 is SVGAGI. After removal of 2 bases from V and 9 bases from J, the junction contained 4 bases not matched to a gene. This CDR3 is CASSYGGLAGGIEQFF. Here the CDR3 DNA reads TGTGCCAGCAGTTACGGGGGACTAGCGGGAGGGATTGAGCAGTTCTTC.

The rearrangement links TRBV2 to TRBJ2-2; D not resolved. V was cut by 0 bases and J by 8 bases, with 4 bases left in between. The CDR3 runs 12 residues. Germline-derived CDR1 and CDR2 are SNHLY and FYNNEI. The CDR3 region is CASSEAIGELFF. The CDR3, as DNA: TGTGCCAGCAGTGAAGCTATAGGGGAGCTGTTTTTT.

V and J are TRBV19 and TRBJ2-7, with D perhaps matching TRBD2 (6 bases). This CDR3 is built from 13 residues. Germline-derived CDR1 and CDR2 are LNHDA and SQIVND (reference sequence). The V end lost 1 base, the J end lost 7 bases, and 11 bases lay between the germline ends. CDR3 sequence: CASSIGGTVEQYF. The CDR3, as DNA: TGTGCCAGTAGTATAGGCGGGACTGTAGAGCAGTACTTC.

This clone was counted a single time. The rearrangement links TRBV5-1 to TRBJ2-5; maybe TRBD1 (5 bases). Per the germline V gene, CDR1 is SGHRS and CDR2 is YFSETQ. The CDR3 has 15 residues. V dropped 0 bases and J dropped 1 base, with 10 bases sitting between them. The CDR3 bases are TGCGCCAGCAGCTTGGCGGCCAGGGTCCAAGAGACCCAGTACTTC. Translation gives CASSLAARVQETQYF.